This is a list of T cell receptor beta chains from one sample in a study of T cell responses to AZD1222 COVID-19 vaccine. Some clones are missing from TCRdb's copy, which holds only in-frame ones; the method was immunoSEQ multiplex PCR. The sample holds about 140,000 clones, more than 90% seen once. This specimen was peripheral blood, taken on day 0 of AZD1222 vaccination. Source of these receptors: an adult in good health. CDR3s include the opening cysteine and the closing phenylalanine or tryptophan. Each record gives: V gene, J gene, clone size, D gene, CDR3 DNA, CDR3 protein. D genes are given only for firm matches. Clone size, where shown, is once, few, many, or a class for clones that have expanded.

>TRBV5-6|TRBJ2-1|-|TRBD2
TGTGCCAGCAGCTCCGGGGCAAGGGGACTAGCGGGACACAATGAGCAGTTCTTC
CASSSGARGLAGHNEQFF
>TRBV10-3|TRBJ1-3|-|-
TGTGCCATCAGTGACGGGCCCCTCTCTGGAAACACCATATATTTT
CAISDGPLSGNTIYF
>TRBV21-1|TRBJ2-3|-|-
TGTGCCAGACAACGGGAGGCCGAGGGAGATACGCAGTATTTT
CARQREAEGDTQYF
>TRBV7-2|TRBJ1-6|once|-
TGTGCCAGCAGCTTAGGTCTATATAATTCACCCCTCCACTTT
CASSLGLYNSPLHF
>TRBV30|TRBJ1-2|-|-
TGTGCCTGGAGTGTACTGGGACGGAACTATGGCTACACCTTC
CAWSVLGRNYGYTF
>TRBV27|TRBJ1-2|-|-
TGTGCCAGCAGTTTAGCTCCGCGCTATGGCTACACCTTC
CASSLAPRYGYTF
>TRBV28|TRBJ1-5|-|-
TGTGCCAGCAGTTTGGACAGAGGTTATAGCAATCAGCCCCAGCATTTT
CASSLDRGYSNQPQHF
>TRBV10-3|TRBJ2-3|-|-
TGTGCCATCAGTGACGTGGATGGCACAGATACGCAGTATTTT
CAISDVDGTDTQYF
>TRBV14|TRBJ2-1|-|-
TGTGCCAGCAGCCAAGCAGGGCATGATGAGCAGTTCTTC
CASSQAGHDEQFF
>TRBV6-6|TRBJ1-5|-|-
TGTGCCAGCAGTTACTCTCAGTCCACCAGGCAGCCCCAGCATTTT
CASSYSQSTRQPQHF
>TRBV7-9|TRBJ1-1|-|-
TGTGCCAGCAGCTTAGACGGTGGGAGGAACACTGAAGCTTTCTTT
CASSLDGGRNTEAFF
>TRBV23-1|TRBJ2-1|-|-
TGCGCCAGCAGTCAATCTCCCGGACAAAATGAGCAGTTCTTC
CASSQSPGQNEQFF
>TRBV7-6|TRBJ2-3|few|-
TGTGCCAGCAGCTCCACAGATACGCAGTATTTT
CASSSTDTQYF
>TRBV2|TRBJ2-5|-|-
TGTGCCAGCGGGCCAAAGCTTGAGACCCAGTACTTC
CASGPKLETQYF
>TRBV19|TRBJ1-4|-|-
TGTGCCAGTAGTATGTCGACAGTTCCTAATGAAAAACTGTTTTTT
CASSMSTVPNEKLFF
>TRBV18|TRBJ2-5|once|-
TGTGCCAGCTCTCCCCCCCAGGGGCAAGAGACCCAGTACTTC
CASSPPQGQETQYF
>TRBV7-6|TRBJ1-1|-|TRBD1
TGTGCCAGCAGCCCAGGGACAGGGGGTAGAAGGACTGAAGCTTTCTTT
CASSPGTGGRRTEAFF
>TRBV6-2/TRBV6-3|TRBJ2-2|-|-
TGTGCCAGCAGTGTACAGTCCCCGGACACCGGGGAGCTGTTTTTT
CASSVQSPDTGELFF
>TRBV6-8|TRBJ2-7|-|TRBD1
TGTGCCAGCAGTTACCCTGTGCAGGGGGTCTCCTACGAGCAGTACTTC
CASSYPVQGVSYEQYF
>TRBV28|TRBJ2-5|-|-
TGTGCCAGCAGTTTACCCTGGGGTTGGGAGACCCAGTACTTC
CASSLPWGWETQYF
>TRBV11-1|TRBJ1-4|-|TRBD1
TGTGCCAGCAGCGAGGGGACAGTGGGGGATGAAAAACTGTTTTTT
CASSEGTVGDEKLFF
>TRBV18|TRBJ2-7|-|-
TGTGCCAGCTCACCAAAGGGCGAGCAGTACTTC
CASSPKGEQYF
>TRBV21-1|TRBJ1-6|once|-
TGTGCCAGCAGCAAGGGAGGGGGGACACCCGGCAACAATTCACCCCTCCACTTT
CASSKGGGTPGNNSPLHF
>TRBV30|TRBJ1-4|-|-
TGTGCCTGGAGTGTATTAGGGCTTGCAACTAATGAAAAACTGTTTTTT
CAWSVLGLATNEKLFF
>TRBV6-5|TRBJ2-7|-|TRBD1
TGTGCCAGCAGCCGTCGAGACAGGGACGAGCAGTACTTC
CASSRRDRDEQYF
>TRBV28|TRBJ1-5|-|-
TGTGCCTCCTGGAGGTTTTATAGCAATCAGCCCCAGCATTTT
CASWRFYSNQPQHF
>TRBV7-3|TRBJ1-6|-|-
TGTGCCAGCAGCTTATTAGGTTCCGGGGGAGATAATTCACCCCTCCACTTT
CASSLLGSGGDNSPLHF
>TRBV24-1|TRBJ1-1|-|-
TGTGCCACCAGTGCCTGGGGGCATGAAGCTTTCTTT
CATSAWGHEAFF
>TRBV19|TRBJ1-1|-|-
TGTGCCAGTAGTTTCGAACCAAACACTGAAGCTTTCTTT
CASSFEPNTEAFF
>TRBV5-4|TRBJ2-1|-|-
TGTGCCAGCAGCTCAGCGGGCCCTAAGGACAATGAGCAGTTCTTC
CASSSAGPKDNEQFF
>TRBV28|TRBJ2-5|-|-
TGTGCCAGCAGTTACCGGGGCGGGGCAGAGACCCAGTACTTC
CASSYRGGAETQYF
>TRBV19|TRBJ2-2|-|-
TGTGCCAGTAGACTCCCGGAGTCGACCGGGGAGCTGTTTTTT
CASRLPESTGELFF
>TRBV30|TRBJ2-5|-|TRBD1
TGTGCCTGGAGTGTACAGGACAGGGGAGGAGAGACCCAGTACTTC
CAWSVQDRGGETQYF
>TRBV30|TRBJ2-1|few|TRBD2
TGTGCCTGGAGTGTACGAAGCGGGAGTTCGCGCTCCACCAATGAGCAGTTCTTC
CAWSVRSGSSRSTNEQFF
>TRBV7-8|TRBJ1-6|-|-
TGTGCCAGCAGCTTAGTCTGGGACGGACAAGATAATTCACCCCTCCACTTT
CASSLVWDGQDNSPLHF
>TRBV9|TRBJ1-2|-|-
TGTGCCAGCAGCGTAGTCGGGTGGCAGTTCGGAGGCTACACCTTC
CASSVVGWQFGGYTF
>TRBV5-4|TRBJ1-6|-|-
TGTGCCAGCAGCCGGGGCTCGGGGGTAGGTTCACCCCTCCACTTT
CASSRGSGVGSPLHF
>TRBV3-1/TRBV3-2|TRBJ1-5|-|-
TGTGCCAGCAGTCGAAATGCACGTGATCAGCCCCAGCATTTT
CASSRNARDQPQHF
>TRBV30|TRBJ1-1|-|TRBD1
TGTGCCTGGACAAGGGGGCTTGTGAACACTGAAGCTTTCTTT
CAWTRGLVNTEAFF
>TRBV11-2|TRBJ1-1|-|-
TGTGCCAGCAGCTTAGGGTCACAGGGCACTGAAGCTTTCTTT
CASSLGSQGTEAFF